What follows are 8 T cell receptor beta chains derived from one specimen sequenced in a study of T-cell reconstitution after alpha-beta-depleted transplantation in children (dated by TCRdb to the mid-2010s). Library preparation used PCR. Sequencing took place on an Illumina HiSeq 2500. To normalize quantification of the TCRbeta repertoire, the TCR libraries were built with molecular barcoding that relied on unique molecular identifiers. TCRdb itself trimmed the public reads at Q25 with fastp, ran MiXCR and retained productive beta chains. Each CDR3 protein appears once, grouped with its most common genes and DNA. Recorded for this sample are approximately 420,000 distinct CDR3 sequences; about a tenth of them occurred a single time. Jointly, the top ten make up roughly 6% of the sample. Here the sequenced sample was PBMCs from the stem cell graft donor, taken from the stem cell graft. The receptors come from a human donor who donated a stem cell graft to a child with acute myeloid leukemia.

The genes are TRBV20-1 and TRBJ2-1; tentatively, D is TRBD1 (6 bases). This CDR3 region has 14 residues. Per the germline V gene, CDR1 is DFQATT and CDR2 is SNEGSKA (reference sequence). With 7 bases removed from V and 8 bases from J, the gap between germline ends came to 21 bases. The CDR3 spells CSVSAGDARDEQFF. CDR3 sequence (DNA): TGCAGTGTCTCAGCAGGGGATGCCAGGGATGAGCAGTTCTTC.

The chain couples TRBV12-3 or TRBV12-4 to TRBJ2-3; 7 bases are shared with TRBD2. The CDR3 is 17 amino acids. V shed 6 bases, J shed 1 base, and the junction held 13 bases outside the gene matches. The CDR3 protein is CASSRGGLAQGTDTQYF. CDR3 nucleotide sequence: TGTGCCAGCAGCCGCGGGGGACTGGCCCAGGGCACAGATACGCAGTATTTT.

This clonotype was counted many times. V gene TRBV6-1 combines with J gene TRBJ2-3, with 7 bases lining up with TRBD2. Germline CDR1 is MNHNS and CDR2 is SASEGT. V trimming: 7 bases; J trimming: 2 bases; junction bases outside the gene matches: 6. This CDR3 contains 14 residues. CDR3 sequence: CASTYGGNTDTQYF. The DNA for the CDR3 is TGTGCCAGCACCTACGGGGGGAACACAGATACGCAGTATTTT.

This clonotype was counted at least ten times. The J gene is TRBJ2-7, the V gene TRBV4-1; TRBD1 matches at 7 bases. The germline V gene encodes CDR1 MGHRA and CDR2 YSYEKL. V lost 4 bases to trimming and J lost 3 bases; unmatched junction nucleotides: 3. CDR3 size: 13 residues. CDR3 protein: CASSRDRVYEQYF. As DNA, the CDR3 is TGCGCCAGCAGCCGGGACAGAGTCTACGAGCAGTACTTC.

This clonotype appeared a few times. The CDR3 reads CASSRTNQGYEQYF. The DNA of the CDR3 is TGTGCCAGCAGTCGGACGAATCAGGGGTACGAGCAGTACTTC. The chain uses TRBV12-3 or TRBV12-4 and TRBJ2-7, with a tentative D call TRBD1 (6 bases). The V end lost 5 bases, the J end lost 4 bases, and 15 bases lay between the germline ends. The CDR3 totals 14 residues.

The CDR3 DNA follows: TGTGCCAGCAGTCGGGACGGCTCTGGCAATCAGCCCCAGCATTTT. Translated, it gives CASSRDGSGNQPQHF. The chain uses TRBV12-3 or TRBV12-4 and TRBJ1-5; D is perhaps TRBD1 (5 bases). Trimming removed 5 bases from V and 2 bases from J, with 13 bases in between. The CDR3 covers 15 residues.

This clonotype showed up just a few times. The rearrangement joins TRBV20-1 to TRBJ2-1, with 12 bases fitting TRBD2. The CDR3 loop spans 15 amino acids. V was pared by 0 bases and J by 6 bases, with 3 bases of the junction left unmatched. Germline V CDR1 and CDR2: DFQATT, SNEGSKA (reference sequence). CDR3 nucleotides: TGCAGTGCTAGAGACCCTAGCGGGAGGGTCAATGAGCAGTTCTTC. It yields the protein CSARDPSGRVNEQFF.

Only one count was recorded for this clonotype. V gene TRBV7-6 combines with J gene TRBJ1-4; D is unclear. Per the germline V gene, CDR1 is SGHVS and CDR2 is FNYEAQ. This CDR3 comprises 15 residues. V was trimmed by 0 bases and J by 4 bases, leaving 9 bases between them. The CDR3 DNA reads TGTGCCAGCAGCTTAGCTTCGGGGAATAATGAAAAACTGTTTTTT. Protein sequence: CASSLASGNNEKLFF.